This TCR beta chain was captured by sequencing in a study of shared clonotypes between healthy human individuals. To note about this clone: Other DNA sequences in this sample translate to the same CDR3.

The CDR3 totals 11 residues. Germline V gene sequence: CDR1 GTSNPN, CDR2 SVGIG (reference sequence). Trimming removed 5 bases at V and 4 bases at J, with 6 bases between. Generated by immunoSEQ multiplex PCR, the TCRdb table keeps only in-frame clones and is missing some. The sample consists of 470,000 or so clones, around 80% of them appearing once. This sequence originates from a woman in her 40s in good health. Some clones in this sample may be carry-over from other donors' samples. The chain combines TRBV30 with TRBJ2-1, with D uncertain. The sequencing input was PBMCs. The CDR3 region is CAWDNYNEQFF. As DNA, the CDR3 is TGTGCCTGGGATAATTACAATGAGCAGTTCTTC.